The rows below give T cell receptor beta chains drawn from one sample of a study of T cell repertoires in cytomegalovirus infection. TCRdb recomputed calls from the reads with MiXCR, one row per CDR3 protein. The table lists about 490,000 distinct CDR3 sequences, about 17% of them singletons. The sequenced material came from CD8+ T cells from PBMCs. The receptors were gathered from a human donor in good health (CMV status not recorded). Some clones in this sample may be carry-over from other donors' samples. CDR3s include the opening cysteine and the closing phenylalanine or tryptophan. A D gene is named only where the DNA matches it firmly.

v_gene	d_gene	j_gene	CDR3aa
TRBV12-3/TRBV12-4	-	TRBJ1-5	CASSLGAVVGPQHF
TRBV2	TRBD2	TRBJ2-7	CASTRLAAPIGDF
TRBV10-3	-	TRBJ2-1	CAISESGCIYNEQFF
TRBV2	TRBD1	TRBJ2-3	CAFRDRGADTQYF
TRBV12-3/TRBV12-4	-	TRBJ2-5	CASSLDGKGVATQYF
TRBV7-6	TRBD1	TRBJ2-7	CASSTQQGRGHEQYF
TRBV14	-	TRBJ2-1	CASSQPYEGKRSLSYNEQFF
TRBV7-8	TRBD1	TRBJ2-7	CASSIYRDRVTYEQYF
TRBV6-1	TRBD2	TRBJ2-1	CATASGGVINEQFF
TRBV28	TRBD1	TRBJ2-3	CASRLDRGMADTQYF
TRBV11-2	TRBD2	TRBJ2-1	CASSLELAGVWEQFF
TRBV11-2	TRBD1	TRBJ2-2	CASSLTGAYHRAGELFF
TRBV7-3	TRBD1	TRBJ2-1	CASSHRDRSNEQFF
TRBV7-2	-	TRBJ2-3	CASSNRDLTDTQYF
TRBV12-3/TRBV12-4	TRBD2	TRBJ2-7	CASTATSGGTPYEQYF
TRBV7-9	-	TRBJ1-2	CASSSPNYGYTF
TRBV4-1	-	TRBJ2-7	CASRPRAYSYEQYF
TRBV15	TRBD1	TRBJ2-7	CATSSGTGIYEQYF
TRBV24-1	-	TRBJ1-3	CATNQSWGGAPGNTIYF
TRBV6-5	TRBD1	TRBJ1-2	CASSYSGTGGQNYGYTF
TRBV11-2	-	TRBJ2-2	CASSHPGALNTGELFF
TRBV7-7	-	TRBJ2-2	CASSFTQNTGVLFF
TRBV15	-	TRBJ1-3	CATSRAFGDSGNTIYF
TRBV7-6	-	TRBJ1-4	CASSLRLDLPNEKLFF
TRBV5-1	TRBD2	TRBJ2-7	CASSLRGSFSSLSYEQYF
TRBV18	-	TRBJ2-3	CASSPSDGSTDTQYF
TRBV29-1	-	TRBJ2-1	CSVPRGEQFF
TRBV4-1	TRBD2	TRBJ2-3	CASSVASGSVKDTQYF
TRBV12-3/TRBV12-4	-	TRBJ2-1	CASSFNYNEQFF
TRBV7-6	-	TRBJ2-4	CASSPREGKAKNIQYF
TRBV11-2	TRBD2	TRBJ2-2	CASSLVGLAITGELFF
TRBV5-4	-	TRBJ1-2	CASSHQGSRASVTF
TRBV11-2	TRBD1	TRBJ2-7	CASSLVRGPSTYEQYF
TRBV5-5	TRBD2	TRBJ2-7	CASSAASGSRYEQYF
TRBV7-2	-	TRBJ1-1	CASSPRVGRLIEAFF
TRBV6-5	TRBD1	TRBJ1-4	CASSYSGFTGEMNEKLFF
TRBV20-1	TRBD2	TRBJ2-1	CSARDMTGLAGTYNEQFF